Below, 30 T cell receptor beta chains from the same sample are listed, as sequenced in a study of cytomegalovirus exposure and HLA in healthy donors. Primers included in the PCR were 60 Vbeta and 13 Jbeta primers. Measured with immunoSEQ multiplex PCR; TCRdb has only the in-frame clones, and not every one. The sample has some 120,000 clones; around 78% are singletons. The sequenced material came from PBMCs. These receptors were taken from a woman aged 40 to 50 in good health and CMV-seronegative.

The V call is TRBV6-4, the J call TRBJ2-3, with TRBD2 identical over 12 bases. CDR1 and CDR2 (germline): MRHNA, SNTAGT. The trim removed 4 bases at V and 10 bases at J, leaving 6 bases unmatched. This CDR3 region has 14 residues. CDR3 sequence reads: CASSAGLAGSAQYF. The CDR3, as DNA: TGTGCCAGCAGTGCCGGACTAGCGGGATCGGCGCAGTATTTT.

V and J are TRBV15 and TRBJ2-4; D might be TRBD1 (5 bases). Germline CDR1 is LNHNV and CDR2 is YYDKDF (reference sequence). Trimming pared 0 bases from V and 7 bases from J, leaving 19 bases between. This CDR3 has 17 amino acids. The CDR3 reads CATSRDLLGQGHNIQYF. CDR3 DNA sequence: TGTGCCACCAGCAGAGATCTCCTTGGGCAGGGTCACAACATTCAGTACTTC.

This chain joins TRBV6-5 and TRBJ2-2, with D possibly matching TRBD2 (5 bases). CDR3 length: 13 residues. The V and J ends lost 4 bases and 3 bases respectively, with 6 bases between them. CDR1 and CDR2 (germline): MNHEY, SVGAGI. Here the CDR3 reads CASSSGDTGELFF. DNA of the CDR3: TGTGCCAGCAGTTCCGGGGACACCGGGGAGCTGTTTTTT.

This clone appeared a single time. This chain links TRBV7-9 with TRBJ1-2; 10 nucleotides match TRBD1. V lost 3 bases to trimming and J lost 5 bases; unmatched junction nucleotides: 12. Germline CDR1 is SEHNR and CDR2 is FQNEAQ (reference sequence). The CDR3 sequence is 17 residues long. DNA of the CDR3: TGTGCCAGCAGCTTTATTACAAACCGGGACAGGGGTTATGGCTACACCTTC. This translates into CASSFITNRDRGYGYTF.

The chain links TRBV27 to TRBJ2-3; 16 bases agree with TRBD2. V was clipped by 5 bases and J by 6 bases; unmatched bases: 11. The CDR3 contains 18 residues. CDR1 and CDR2 from the germline V gene are MNHEY and SMNVEV (reference sequence). This CDR3 reads CASSQPGTSGRGVDTQYF. CDR3 coding DNA: TGTGCCAGCAGTCAGCCCGGGACTAGCGGGAGGGGAGTGGATACGCAGTATTTT.

The chain couples TRBV5-1 to TRBJ2-3; D perhaps matches TRBD2 (5 bases). The length of the CDR3 is 15 residues. Germline-derived CDR1 and CDR2 are SGHRS and YFSETQ. Trimming removed 1 base at V and 5 bases at J, with 14 bases between. This CDR3 is CASSLFTGERDTQYF. Here the CDR3 DNA reads TGCGCCAGCAGCTTGTTTACCGGGGAAAGAGATACGCAGTATTTT. The full variable domain, in which reference TRBV5-1 and TRBJ2-3 provide the parts outside the CDR3, is KAGVTQTPRYLIKTRGQQVTLSCSPISGHRSVSWYQQTPGQGLQFLFEYFSETQRNKGNFPGRFSGRQFSNSRSEMNVSTLELGDSALYLCASSLFTGERDTQYFGPGTRLTVL.

The chain carries TRBV7-2 and TRBJ2-7; 13 nucleotides align to TRBD2. The CDR3 sequence is 16 residues long. With V trimmed by 6 bases and J by 4 bases, 9 bases remained unmatched. Germline loops: CDR1 SGHTA, CDR2 FQGNSA. The CDR3 bases are TGTGCCAGCAGACGGACTAGCGGGAGTTGGGGATACGAGCAGTACTTC. Translating gives CASRRTSGSWGYEQYF.

The chain recombines TRBV28 with TRBJ1-2, with D tentatively TRBD1 (5 bases). Per germline, CDR1 MDHEN and CDR2 SYDVKM. This CDR3 comprises 15 residues. V was trimmed by 4 bases and J by 0 bases, leaving 12 bases between them. This CDR3 reads CASSWGGPSNYGYTF. The CDR3 bases are TGTGCCAGCAGTTGGGGGGGTCCCTCTAACTATGGCTACACCTTC.

The chain carries TRBV15 and TRBJ1-6, with D possibly being TRBD1 (5 bases). The CDR3 spans 16 residues. The germline V and J ends were trimmed by 0 bases and 5 bases, with 11 bases remaining between them. The germline gives CDR1 LNHNV, CDR2 YYDKDF (reference sequence). DNA for the CDR3: TGTGCCACCAGCAGAGATCGCGTAGGGGATAATTCACCCCTCCACTTT. Protein: CATSRDRVGDNSPLHF. Based on the CDR3 plus reference TRBV15 and TRBJ1-6, the full variable domain is DAMVIQNPRYQVTQFGKPVTLSCSQTLNHNVMYWYQQKSSQAPKLLFHYYDKDFNNEADTPDNFQSRRPNTSFCFLDIRSPGLGDTAMYLCATSRDRVGDNSPLHFGNGTRLTVT.

This clone came up a few times. Its ends do not fully match the called genes, so a read error is possible. The J gene is TRBJ1-1, the V gene TRBV19; possible D gene TRBD1, 6 bases. The length of the CDR3 is 16 residues. Looked up from germline, CDR1 is LNHDA and CDR2 is SQIVND (reference sequence). DNA of the CDR3: TGTGCCAGTAGTATGTACCAGGGAGGGGGGAACCCTGAAGCTTTCTTT. Its translation is CASSMYQGGGNPEAFF.

The chain has TRBV6-1 and TRBJ2-7; 12 nucleotides agree with TRBD2. V lost 9 bases to trimming and J lost 12 bases; unmatched junction nucleotides: 12. Germline V gene lookup returns CDR1 MNHNS and CDR2 SASEGT. CDR3 size: 13 residues. The CDR3 DNA is TGTGCCAGTCGGAGGACTAGCGGGGACCCAGGGTACTTC. Its translation is CASRRTSGDPGYF.

The chain couples TRBV7-9 to TRBJ1-2, with TRBD1 as a possible D gene (6 bases). The CDR3 is 14 residues long. Trimming removed 2 bases from V and 7 bases from J, with 14 bases in between. The V gene's germline CDR1 is SEHNR and CDR2 FQNEAQ (reference sequence). CDR3 protein: CASSLYRERSGYTF. In nucleotides, the CDR3 is TGTGCCAGCAGCTTATACAGGGAGAGGAGTGGCTACACCTTC.

The chain recombines TRBV5-4 with TRBJ1-2, with TRBD1 matching over 8 bases. V was clipped by 1 base and J by 4 bases; unmatched bases: 9. Germline V gene data show CDR1 as SGHNT and CDR2 as YYREEE (reference sequence). The CDR3 has 16 residues. CDR3 loop: CASSLFVGTGGYGYTF. The CDR3 DNA sequence: TGTGCCAGCAGCTTGTTTGTAGGGACAGGAGGCTATGGCTACACCTTC.

This clone was seen a handful of times. The V gene is TRBV10-3, the J gene TRBJ2-1; 8 positions match TRBD1. The length of the CDR3 is 15 residues. Germline-derived CDR1 and CDR2 are ENHRY and SYGVKD. Trimming at V came to 2 bases and at J to 3 bases, leaving 3 bases not matched to a gene. Here the CDR3 DNA reads TGTGCCATCAGTGAGGGACAGGGTAACTACAATGAGCAGTTCTTC. Its protein is CAISEGQGNYNEQFF.

The CDR3 reads CSVDGPEAFF. CDR3 sequence (DNA): TGCAGCGTTGATGGGCCTGAAGCTTTCTTT. The J gene is TRBJ1-1, the V gene TRBV29-1; D remains unclear. This CDR3 region has 10 residues. The V gene's germline CDR1 is SQVTM and CDR2 ANQGSEA. The V end lost 3 bases, the J end lost 6 bases, and 5 bases lay between the germline ends.

V and J are TRBV4-3 and TRBJ1-2; D gene uncertain. CDR3 length: 14 residues. The germline V gene has CDR1 LGHNA and CDR2 YSLEER. The germline V and J ends were trimmed by 0 bases and 3 bases, with 8 bases remaining between them. The DNA of the CDR3 is TGCGCCAGCAGCCAAGATTTTTCGGACTATGGCTACACCTTC. This encodes CASSQDFSDYGYTF.

With regard to this clone: One junction end disagrees with the germline gene, perhaps due to a read error. The chain recombines TRBV28 with TRBJ2-1; the D gene is possibly TRBD1 (7 bases). CDR1 and CDR2 from the germline V gene are MDHEN and SYDVKM. The CDR3 runs 14 residues. The CDR3 region has the DNA TGTGCCGGCAGTGAAAGAGCCCCAGGGGGGGAGCAGTTCTTC. It yields the protein CAGSERAPGGEQFF.

The rearrangement uses TRBV15 and TRBJ2-3; 7 bases align to TRBD1. V was clipped by 1 base and J by 3 bases; unmatched bases: 7. Germline-derived CDR1 and CDR2 are LNHNV and YYDKDF (reference sequence). The CDR3 has 16 residues. The CDR3 DNA reads TGTGCCACCAGCAGAGGTCGAAGGGGGCCGACAGATACGCAGTATTTT. It is translated as CATSRGRRGPTDTQYF. Based on the CDR3 plus reference TRBV15 and TRBJ2-3, the full variable domain is DAMVIQNPRYQVTQFGKPVTLSCSQTLNHNVMYWYQQKSSQAPKLLFHYYDKDFNNEADTPDNFQSRRPNTSFCFLDIRSPGLGDTAMYLCATSRGRRGPTDTQYFGPGTRLTVL.

The rearrangement joins TRBV15 to TRBJ2-7; possibly TRBD2 for D (6 bases). CDR1 and CDR2 (germline): LNHNV, YYDKDF (reference sequence). The CDR3 contains 15 residues. V was shortened by 0 bases and J by 6 bases, with 15 bases between the two germline ends. The CDR3 DNA reads as TGTGCCACCAGCAGAGAACTTGGACTAACCGGCGAGCAGTACTTC. Encoded protein: CATSRELGLTGEQYF.

The rearrangement links TRBV29-1 to TRBJ2-7; 7 bases fit TRBD1. Losses at the gene ends were 4 bases for V and 3 bases for J; bases not matched to a gene: 3. Germline V gene data show CDR1 as SQVTM and CDR2 as ANQGSEA. The CDR3 length is 12 residues. CDR3: CSVGQGGYEQYF. The CDR3 DNA sequence: TGCAGCGTTGGACAGGGTGGCTACGAGCAGTACTTC.

This clone has more than one count but fewer than ten. The rearrangement uses TRBV6-6 and TRBJ2-5; maybe TRBD1 (6 bases). The CDR3 totals 15 residues. Per the germline V gene, CDR1 is MNHNY and CDR2 is SVGAGI (reference sequence). Trimming left V 4 bases short and J 5 bases short, with 17 bases between. In DNA, the CDR3 is TGTGCCAGCAGTTCCCCGGGACATACGTCCGAGACCCAGTACTTC. Its protein product is CASSSPGHTSETQYF.

The chain has TRBV5-1 and TRBJ2-2; D is possibly TRBD1 (5 bases). Trimming cost V 3 bases and J 6 bases, with 21 bases left between them. The CDR3 contains 17 residues. Germline lookup yields CDR1 SGHRS and CDR2 YFSETQ. This CDR3 is CASSSLPAGQYPGELFF. The DNA for the CDR3 is TGCGCCAGCAGCTCCCTCCCGGCAGGGCAATATCCCGGGGAGCTGTTTTTT.

As concerns this clone: The junction does not match germline at one end; this may be a read error. J is TRBJ2-7 and V is TRBV7-9; D may be TRBD2 (6 bases). The CDR3 totals 16 residues. CDR1 SEHNR and CDR2 FQNEAQ come from the germline V gene (reference sequence). DNA of the CDR3: TGTTCCAGCAGCGCGGGTGGGCGTGGACTAAACTACGAGCAGTACTTC. It specifies CSSSAGGRGLNYEQYF.

V gene TRBV2 combines with J gene TRBJ2-7, with 7 bases identical to TRBD1. The V gene end was trimmed by 10 bases and the J gene end by 4 bases; junction bases not matched to a gene: 10. The CDR3 length is 13 residues. Germline V gene lookup returns CDR1 SNHLY and CDR2 FYNNEI. The CDR3 region is CATAGTASYEQYF. The CDR3 nucleotides are TGTGCCACCGCCGGGACAGCATCTTACGAGCAGTACTTC.

J is TRBJ1-1 and V is TRBV6-1; 10 positions agree with TRBD1. There are 15 residues in the CDR3. Germline lookup yields CDR1 MNHNS and CDR2 SASEGT. V dropped 4 bases and J dropped 1; count of bases not matched to a gene: 3. DNA of the CDR3: TGTGCCAGCAGTGGACGGACAGGGGGGAACACTGAAGCTTTCTTT. Translated, it gives CASSGRTGGNTEAFF.

The chain employs TRBV7-9 and TRBJ2-7; 10 bases fit TRBD2. Germline CDR1 and CDR2: SEHNR and FQNEAQ (reference sequence). The CDR3 runs to 13 residues. J lost 8 bases, V lost 5 bases, and 6 bases had no gene match. The CDR3 here is CASSPAGGPQQYF. The CDR3 coding sequence is TGTGCCAGCAGCCCAGCGGGAGGGCCTCAGCAGTACTTC.

The chain carries TRBV7-2 and TRBJ2-5, with TRBD2 matching 7 bases. Germline V gives CDR1 SGHTA, CDR2 FQGNSA. CDR3 length: 16 residues. Trimming removed 2 bases from V and 4 bases from J; junction bases left unmatched: 10. The CDR3 DNA is TGTGCCAGCAGCTTATGGGTAACGGGAGGAGGAGAGACCCAGTACTTC. Translated, it gives CASSLWVTGGGETQYF. The full variable domain, with the rest looked up from reference TRBV7-2 and TRBJ2-5, is GAGVSQSPSNKVTEKGKDVELRCDPISGHTALYWYRQSLGQGLEFLIYFQGNSAPDKSGLPSDRFSAERTGGSVSTLTIQRTQQEDSAVYLCASSLWVTGGGETQYFGPGTRLLVL.

The V call is TRBV28, the J call TRBJ2-7, with TRBD2 identical over 7 bases. Unmatched junction bases numbered 13, after V lost 6 bases and J lost 2 bases. There are 16 residues in the CDR3. The germline gives CDR1 MDHEN, CDR2 SYDVKM. The DNA for the CDR3 is TGTGCCAGCAGCCCCCTTTTTGAGAGCGGGGCCTACGAGCAGTACTTC. Protein product: CASSPLFESGAYEQYF.

This clone was detected only once. This rearrangement joins TRBV15 to TRBJ2-3; the match to TRBD2 covers 7 bases. The CDR3 is 16 amino acids. V was pared by 0 bases and J by 2 bases, with 5 bases of the junction left unmatched. The germline gives CDR1 LNHNV, CDR2 YYDKDF (reference sequence). CDR3 in DNA: TGTGCCACCAGCAGAGAAGGCGGGAGACACACAGATACGCAGTATTTT. Residues: CATSREGGRHTDTQYF.

DNA of the CDR3: TGTGCCAGCAGCTTTAGCGGGGGAAGCACAGATACGCAGTATTTT. Protein: CASSFSGGSTDTQYF. The chain joins TRBV7-2 to TRBJ2-3, with 9 bases fitting TRBD2. Germline CDR1 reads SGHTA; CDR2 reads FQGNSA. This CDR3 has 15 amino acids. V shed 3 bases and J 0 bases; nucleotides not matched to a gene: 1.